A selection of T cell receptor beta chains follows, all from one sample in a study of EBV T-cell therapy then PD-1 blockade in nasopharyngeal carcinoma. TCRdb's copy holds only in-frame clones and misses some; the assay was immunoSEQ multiplex PCR. The sample lists 25,000 or so clones, approximately 84% occurring once. The antigens for these receptors are not known. The sample in question was CD8+ T cells from blood, obtained around day 58 from a patient whose treatment included autologous EBV-specific T cells and nivolumab. Receptors were obtained from a man aged 35-49 years with nasopharyngeal carcinoma. The CDR3 runs from the conserved cysteine through the conserved F or W. The D gene is left open where the match is weak. The size field is filled for only some rows; it gives once, few, many or a size class.

>TRBJ1-1|NA|TRBV3-1/TRBV3-2|NA
CVLLLICGHPNTEAFF
TGTGTCCTATTACTAATCTGCGGACACCCGAACACTGAAGCTTTCTTT
>TRBJ1-1|NA|TRBV27|NA
CASRRQAGNTEAFF
TGTGCCAGCAGAAGACAGGCCGGGAACACTGAAGCTTTCTTT
>TRBJ2-3|NA|TRBV6-5|NA
CASSYLDASTDTQYF
TGTGCCAGCAGTTACTTGGATGCTAGCACAGATACGCAGTATTTT
>TRBJ2-5|NA|TRBV5-5|once
CASSLSVKTQYF
TGTGCCAGCAGCTTGTCCGTGAAGACCCAGTACTTC
>TRBJ2-3|TRBD2|TRBV4-3|NA
CASSPGLAGPDTQYF
TGCGCCAGCAGCCCGGGACTAGCGGGGCCAGATACGCAGTATTTT
>TRBJ2-7|NA|TRBV29-1|NA
CSVEGTAAYEQYF
TGCAGCGTTGAAGGGACTGCAGCCTACGAGCAGTACTTC
>TRBJ1-4|NA|TRBV3-1/TRBV3-2|NA
CASSQGQTAGEKLFF
TGTGCCAGCAGCCAAGGACAGACGGCCGGTGAAAAACTGTTTTTT
>TRBJ2-7|NA|TRBV5-3|few
CARSRNPYEQYF
TGTGCCAGAAGCCGAAACCCCTACGAGCAGTACTTC
>TRBJ2-5|NA|TRBV6-4|NA
CASSEVAEGGKETQYF
TGTGCCAGCAGTGAGGTGGCGGAGGGGGGCAAAGAGACCCAGTACTTC
>TRBJ2-3|TRBD2|TRBV3-1/TRBV3-2|NA
CASSQDSGGADTQYF
TGTGCCAGCAGCCAAGATTCGGGGGGGGCTGATACGCAGTATTTT
>TRBJ2-5|TRBD1|TRBV7-3|NA
CASSQQGWETQYF
TGTGCCAGCAGCCAACAGGGGTGGGAGACCCAGTACTTC
>TRBJ2-7|TRBD1|TRBV12-3/TRBV12-4|NA
CASSLIQGGEQYF
TGTGCCAGCAGTTTGATACAGGGGGGCGAGCAGTACTTC
>TRBJ2-2|NA|TRBV27|NA
CASSLPRAGELFF
TGTGCCAGCAGTTTACCTAGGGCCGGGGAGCTGTTTTTT
>TRBJ2-7|NA|TRBV7-9|once
CASSLDVTVESYEQYF
TGTGCCAGCAGCTTAGACGTGACAGTGGAATCCTACGAGCAGTACTTC
>TRBJ2-7|NA|TRBV7-8|once
CASSRVTFYEQYF
TGTGCCAGCAGCCGAGTAACCTTTTACGAGCAGTACTTC
>TRBJ2-7|NA|TRBV5-5|NA
CASSLPGEQYF
TGTGCCAGCAGCTTGCCGGGAGAGCAGTACTTC
>TRBJ1-4|NA|TRBV29-1|once
CSGQTPREKLFF
TGCAGCGGACAGACGCCTCGGGAAAAACTGTTTTTT
>TRBJ1-1|NA|TRBV11-3|NA
CASSLGLWTEAFF
TGTGCCAGCAGCTTAGGATTATGGACTGAAGCTTTCTTT
>TRBJ2-1|TRBD1|TRBV6-2/TRBV6-3|few
CASSSLPHPGQGLFNEQFF
TGTGCCAGCAGTTCACTACCTCACCCAGGACAGGGGCTCTTTAATGAGCAGTTCTTC
>TRBJ2-1|NA|TRBV4-3|NA
CASNPELSSYNEQFF
TGCGCCAGCAACCCCGAATTGTCCTCCTACAATGAGCAGTTCTTC
>TRBJ1-5|NA|TRBV4-3|NA
CASSQDGGWNQPQHF
TGCGCCAGCAGCCAAGATGGGGGGTGGAATCAGCCCCAGCATTTT
>TRBJ2-7|NA|TRBV27|NA
CASSDLGELPIYEQYF
TGTGCCAGCAGTGACCTCGGCGAGCTACCTATTTACGAGCAGTACTTC
>TRBJ2-3|NA|TRBV5-4|NA
CASTGVGGSGTQYF
TGTGCCAGCACCGGCGTGGGGGGCTCGGGTACGCAGTATTTT
>TRBJ2-2|TRBD1|TRBV7-9|NA
CASSYGDRDTGELFF
TGTGCCAGCAGCTACGGGGACAGGGATACCGGGGAGCTGTTTTTT
>TRBJ2-5|NA|TRBV29-1|NA
CSVVSETQYF
TGCAGCGTTGTCTCAGAGACCCAGTACTTC
>TRBJ1-1|NA|TRBV10-1|NA
CASRETLQGNEAFF
TGCGCCAGCAGGGAAACCCTTCAGGGAAATGAAGCTTTCTTT
>TRBJ1-5|NA|TRBV27|NA
CASSVSNRFNQPQHF
TGTGCCAGCAGTGTTTCTAACAGATTCAATCAGCCCCAGCATTTT